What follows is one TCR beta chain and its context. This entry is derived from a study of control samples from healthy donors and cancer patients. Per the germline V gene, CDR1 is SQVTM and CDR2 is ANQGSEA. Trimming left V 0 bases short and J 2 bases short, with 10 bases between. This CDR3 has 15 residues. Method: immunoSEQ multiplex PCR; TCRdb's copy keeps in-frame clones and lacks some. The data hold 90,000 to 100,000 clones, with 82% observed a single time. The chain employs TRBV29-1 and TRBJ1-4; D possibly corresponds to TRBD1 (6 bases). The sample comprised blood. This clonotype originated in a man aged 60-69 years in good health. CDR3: CSVEEGGGTNEKLFF. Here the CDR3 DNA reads TGCAGCGTTGAAGAAGGTGGGGGCACTAATGAAAAACTGTTTTTT.